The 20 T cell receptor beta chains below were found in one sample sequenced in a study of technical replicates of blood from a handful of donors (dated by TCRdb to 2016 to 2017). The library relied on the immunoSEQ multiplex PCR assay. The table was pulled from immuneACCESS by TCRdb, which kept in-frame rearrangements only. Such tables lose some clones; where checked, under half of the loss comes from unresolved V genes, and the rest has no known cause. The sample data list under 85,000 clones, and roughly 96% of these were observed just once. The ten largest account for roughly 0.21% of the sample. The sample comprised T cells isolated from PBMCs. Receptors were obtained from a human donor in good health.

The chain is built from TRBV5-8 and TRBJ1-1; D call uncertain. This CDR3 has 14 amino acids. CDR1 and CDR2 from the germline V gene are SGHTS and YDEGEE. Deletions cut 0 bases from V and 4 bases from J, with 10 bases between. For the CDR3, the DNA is TGTGCCAGCAGCTTGGCTGGTGGCGGCACTGAAGCTTTCTTT. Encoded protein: CASSLAGGGTEAFF.

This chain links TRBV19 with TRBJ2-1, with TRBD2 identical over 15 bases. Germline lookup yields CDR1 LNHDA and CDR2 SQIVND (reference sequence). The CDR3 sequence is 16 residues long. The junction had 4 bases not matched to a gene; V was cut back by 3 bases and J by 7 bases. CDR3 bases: TGTGCCAGTAGTATGACGGGACTAGCGGGAGGAAATGAGCAGTTCTTC. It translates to CASSMTGLAGGNEQFF.

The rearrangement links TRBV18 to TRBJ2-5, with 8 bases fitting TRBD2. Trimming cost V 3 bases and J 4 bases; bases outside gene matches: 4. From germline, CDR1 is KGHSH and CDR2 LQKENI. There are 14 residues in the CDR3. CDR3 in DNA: TGTGCCAGCTCACCGATCCTAGCGGGAGAGACCCAGTACTTC. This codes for CASSPILAGETQYF.

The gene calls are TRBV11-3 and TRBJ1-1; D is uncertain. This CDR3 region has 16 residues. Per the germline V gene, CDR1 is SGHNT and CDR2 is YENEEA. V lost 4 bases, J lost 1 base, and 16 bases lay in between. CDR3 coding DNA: TGTGCCAGCAGCTCCACGGGAGGAGGAGCGAACACTGAAGCTTTCTTT. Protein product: CASSSTGGGANTEAFF.

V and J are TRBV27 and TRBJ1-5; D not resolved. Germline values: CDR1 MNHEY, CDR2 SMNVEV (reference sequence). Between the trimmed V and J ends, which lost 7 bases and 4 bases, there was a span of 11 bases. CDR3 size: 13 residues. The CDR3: CASMGAGNQPQHF. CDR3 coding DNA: TGTGCCAGCATGGGTGCGGGAAATCAGCCCCAGCATTTT.

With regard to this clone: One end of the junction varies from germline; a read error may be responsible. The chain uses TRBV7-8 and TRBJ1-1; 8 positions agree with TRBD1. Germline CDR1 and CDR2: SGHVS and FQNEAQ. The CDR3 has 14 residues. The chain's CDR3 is CASSLNRGNAEAFF. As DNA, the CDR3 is TGTGCCAGCAGCTTGAACAGGGGGAACGCTGAAGCTTTCTTT.

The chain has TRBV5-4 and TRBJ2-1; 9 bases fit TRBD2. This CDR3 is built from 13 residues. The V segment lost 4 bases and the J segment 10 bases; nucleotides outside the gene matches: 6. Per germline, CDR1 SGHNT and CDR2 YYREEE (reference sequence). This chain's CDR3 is CASSLWTSEEQFF. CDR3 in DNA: TGTGCCAGCAGCCTTTGGACTAGCGAAGAGCAGTTCTTC.

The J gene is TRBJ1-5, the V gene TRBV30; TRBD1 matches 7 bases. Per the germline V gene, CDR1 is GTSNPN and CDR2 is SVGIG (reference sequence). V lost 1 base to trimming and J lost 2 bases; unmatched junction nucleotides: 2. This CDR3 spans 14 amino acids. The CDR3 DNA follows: TGTGCCTGGAGTGCGGGGACAGGCAATCAGCCCCAGCATTTT. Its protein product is CAWSAGTGNQPQHF.

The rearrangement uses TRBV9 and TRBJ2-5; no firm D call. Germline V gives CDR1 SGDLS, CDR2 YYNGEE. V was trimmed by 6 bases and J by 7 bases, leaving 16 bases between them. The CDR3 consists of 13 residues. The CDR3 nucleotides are TGTGCCAGCACTGCGGCCGGGTCAAGGACCCAGTACTTC. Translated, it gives CASTAAGSRTQYF.

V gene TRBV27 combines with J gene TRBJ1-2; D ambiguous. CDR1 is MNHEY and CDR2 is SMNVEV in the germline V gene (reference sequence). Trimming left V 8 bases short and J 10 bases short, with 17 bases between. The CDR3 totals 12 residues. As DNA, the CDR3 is TGTGCCAGCGCCGGGATATCACACCACTACACCTTC. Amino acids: CASAGISHHYTF.

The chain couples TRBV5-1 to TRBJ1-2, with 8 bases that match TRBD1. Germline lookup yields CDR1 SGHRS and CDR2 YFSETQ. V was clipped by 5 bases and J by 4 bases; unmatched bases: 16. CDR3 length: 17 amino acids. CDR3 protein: CASSYLTGTGSTYGYTF. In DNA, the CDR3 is TGCGCCAGCAGTTACCTAACCGGGACAGGAAGCACCTATGGCTACACCTTC.

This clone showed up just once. The CDR3 sequence is CASLWGLGLYGYTF. For the CDR3, the DNA is TGTGCCAGCCTCTGGGGGCTAGGGCTCTATGGCTACACCTTC. J is TRBJ1-2 and V is TRBV2; D might be TRBD1 (6 bases). This CDR3 has 14 amino acids. The germline CDR1 and CDR2 sequences are SNHLY and FYNNEI. V shed 8 bases and J shed 4 bases, with 17 bases lying between them.

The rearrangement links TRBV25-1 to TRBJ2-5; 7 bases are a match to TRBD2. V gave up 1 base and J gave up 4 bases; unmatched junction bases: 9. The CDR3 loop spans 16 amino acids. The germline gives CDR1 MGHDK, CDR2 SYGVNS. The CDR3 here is CASSESRSSGGETQYF. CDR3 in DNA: TGTGCCAGCAGTGAATCGAGGAGCTCGGGGGGAGAGACCCAGTACTTC. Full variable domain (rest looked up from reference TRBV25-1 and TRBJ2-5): EADIYQTPRYLVIGTGKKITLECSQTMGHDKMYWYQQDPGMELHLIHYSYGVNSTEKGDLSSESTVSRIRTEHFPLTLESARPSHTSQYLCASSESRSSGGETQYFGPGTRLLVL.

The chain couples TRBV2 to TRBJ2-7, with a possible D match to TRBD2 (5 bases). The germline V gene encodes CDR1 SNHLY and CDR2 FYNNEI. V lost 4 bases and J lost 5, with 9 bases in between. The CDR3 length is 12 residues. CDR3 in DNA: TGTGCCAGCAGTGTTACCGGGAACGAGCAGTACTTC. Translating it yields CASSVTGNEQYF.

In DNA, the CDR3 is TGTGCCAGCATCCCGGGAGGAATGACCGGGGAGCTGTTTTTT. Protein: CASIPGGMTGELFF. This chain links TRBV6-1 with TRBJ2-2, with 7 bases matching TRBD2. Germline CDR1 and CDR2: MNHNS and SASEGT. Trimming took 7 bases from V and 5 from J; bases not matched to a gene: 7. This CDR3 is built from 14 residues.

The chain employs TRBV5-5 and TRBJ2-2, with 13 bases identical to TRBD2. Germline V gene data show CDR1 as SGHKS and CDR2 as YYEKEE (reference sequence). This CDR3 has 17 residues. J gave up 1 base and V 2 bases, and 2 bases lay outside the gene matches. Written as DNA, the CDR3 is TGTGCCAGCAGCTTAAGACTAGCGGGGGGGAACACCGGGGAGCTGTTTTTT. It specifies CASSLRLAGGNTGELFF.

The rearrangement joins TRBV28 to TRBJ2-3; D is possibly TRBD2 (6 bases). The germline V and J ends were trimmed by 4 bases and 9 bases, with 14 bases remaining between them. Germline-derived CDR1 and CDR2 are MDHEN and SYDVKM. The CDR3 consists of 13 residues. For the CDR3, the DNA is TGTGCCAGCAGTTCCCCGGGGGTAGGGACGCAGTATTTT. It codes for CASSSPGVGTQYF.

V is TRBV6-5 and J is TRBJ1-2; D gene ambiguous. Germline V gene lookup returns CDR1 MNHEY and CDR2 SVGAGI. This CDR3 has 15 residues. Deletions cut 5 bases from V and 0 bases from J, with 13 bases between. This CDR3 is CASSALTGTNYGYTF. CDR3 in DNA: TGTGCCAGCAGTGCCCTCACCGGGACTAACTATGGCTACACCTTC.

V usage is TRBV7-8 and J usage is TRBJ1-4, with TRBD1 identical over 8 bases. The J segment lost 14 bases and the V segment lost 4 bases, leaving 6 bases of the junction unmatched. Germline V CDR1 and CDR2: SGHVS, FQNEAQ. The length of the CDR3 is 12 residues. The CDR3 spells CASSSDRAFLFF. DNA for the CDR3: TGTGCCAGCAGCTCGGACAGGGCTTTTCTGTTTTTT. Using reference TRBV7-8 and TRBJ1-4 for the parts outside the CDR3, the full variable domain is GAGVSQSPRYKVAKRGQDVALRCDPISGHVSLFWYQQALGQGPEFLTYFQNEAQLDKSGLPSDRFFAERPEGSVSTLKIQRTQQEDSAVYLCASSSDRAFLFFGSGTQLSVL.

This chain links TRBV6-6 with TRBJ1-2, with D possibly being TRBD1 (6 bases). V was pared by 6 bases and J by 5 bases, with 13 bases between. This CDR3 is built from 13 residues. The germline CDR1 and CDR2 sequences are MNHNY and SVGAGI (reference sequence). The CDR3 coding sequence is TGTGCCAGCAGCAGGGGACGGCTTTATGGCTACACCTTC. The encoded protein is CASSRGRLYGYTF.